These 26 T cell receptor beta chains share one sample of origin, sequenced in a study of shared clonotypes between healthy human individuals. CD45RO-negative CD8 cells positively selected for CCR7 made up the naive population, which excluded terminally differentiated effector memory CD45RA+ cells. The table came from immunoSEQ multiplex PCR; TCRdb's copy has only in-frame clones and leaves some out. The table records hundreds of thousands of clones, about 98% of them present only once. Sequencing was performed on naive CD8+ T cells sorted from blood. All receptors come from a man aged 25 to 40 in good health.

The chain carries TRBV6-1 and TRBJ2-7; D is perhaps TRBD1 (6 bases). Germline assignment: CDR1 MNHNS and CDR2 SASEGT. The CDR3 consists of 14 residues. Deletions cut 3 bases from V and 6 bases from J, with 15 bases between. The CDR3: CASSELPRGLEQYF. The DNA for the CDR3 is TGTGCCAGCAGTGAGCTCCCCAGGGGCCTCGAGCAGTACTTC.

This clone has only one observation. The chain links TRBV21-1 to TRBJ2-6. TRBV21-1 is shown as a pseudogene. The CDR3 is 19 amino acids. CDR3 coding DNA: TGTGCCAGCAGCAGAGCTGGAGAGGGGGACTGCTCTGGGGCCAACGTCCTGACTTTC. This translates into CASSRAGEGDCSGANVLTF.

V is TRBV7-3 and J is TRBJ2-3; 9 bases line up with TRBD2. CDR1 is SGHTA, CDR2 FQGTGA, per germline. The junction had 6 bases not matched to a gene; V was cut back by 5 bases and J by 3 bases. The CDR3 is 15 residues long. CDR3: CASSQGTSRTDTQYF. CDR3 in DNA: TGTGCCAGCAGCCAAGGGACTAGCAGAACAGATACGCAGTATTTT.

J is TRBJ2-7 and V is TRBV7-2, with 9 bases identical to TRBD2. CDR1 and CDR2 from the germline V gene are SGHTA and FQGNSA. The length of the CDR3 is 16 residues. V trimming: 2 bases; J trimming: 6 bases; junction bases outside the gene matches: 11. The CDR3 DNA is TGTGCCAGCAGCTTACGCTTAGCGGGAGTCGCATCCGAGCAGTACTTC. It encodes CASSLRLAGVASEQYF. The whole variable domain, filled in from reference TRBV7-2 and TRBJ2-7, reads GAGVSQSPSNKVTEKGKDVELRCDPISGHTALYWYRQSLGQGLEFLIYFQGNSAPDKSGLPSDRFSAERTGGSVSTLTIQRTQQEDSAVYLCASSLRLAGVASEQYFGPGTRLTVT.

V and J are TRBV7-6 and TRBJ2-7; the D gene is possibly TRBD1 (6 bases). The V and J ends lost 4 bases and 2 bases respectively, with 15 bases between them. The CDR3 is 15 amino acids. Germline assignment: CDR1 SGHVS and CDR2 FNYEAQ. This CDR3 is CASSSTADRTYEQYF. CDR3 bases: TGTGCCAGCAGCTCGACCGCGGACAGAACCTACGAGCAGTACTTC.

The genes are TRBV5-6 and TRBJ2-1; 7 bases fit TRBD2. V lost 3 bases and J lost 4; bases outside the gene matches: 1. The CDR3 has 13 residues. CDR1 SGHDT and CDR2 YYEEEE come from the germline V gene. The CDR3 sequence is CASSWTSYNEQFF. In nucleotides, the CDR3 is TGTGCCAGCAGCTGGACTAGTTACAATGAGCAGTTCTTC.

The chain joins TRBV2 to TRBJ2-7; D call uncertain. The CDR3 runs 12 residues. V was clipped by 6 bases and J by 0 bases, with 6 bases between them. Germline loops: CDR1 SNHLY, CDR2 FYNNEI. CDR3 residues: CASRQLSYEQYF. CDR3 coding DNA: TGTGCCAGCAGACAACTCTCCTACGAGCAGTACTTC.

This rearrangement joins TRBV2 to TRBJ2-1; D is uncertain. V lost 3 bases to trimming and J lost 7 bases, with 4 bases between them. From germline, CDR1 is SNHLY and CDR2 FYNNEI. The CDR3 loop spans 11 amino acids. CDR3 DNA: TGTGCCAGCAGTGAGAAAAATGAGCAGTTCTTC. Its translation is CASSEKNEQFF.

The genes are TRBV27 and TRBJ2-1; TRBD2 matches at 9 bases. Per the germline V gene, CDR1 is MNHEY and CDR2 is SMNVEV (reference sequence). This CDR3 comprises 15 residues. J gave up 8 bases and V 4 bases, and 9 bases lay outside the gene matches. CDR3: CASSSSGTSTDEQFF. The CDR3 DNA follows: TGTGCCAGCAGTTCCTCCGGGACTAGCACAGATGAGCAGTTCTTC.

This chain connects TRBV5-4 to TRBJ2-7, with 8 positions matching TRBD2. The CDR3 consists of 15 residues. V gave up 2 bases and J gave up 4 bases; unmatched junction bases: 8. Germline V gene data show CDR1 as SGHNT and CDR2 as YYREEE (reference sequence). The CDR3 reads CASSFRGLGDYEQYF. In nucleotides, the CDR3 is TGTGCCAGCAGCTTTAGGGGACTAGGGGATTACGAGCAGTACTTC.

V gene TRBV5-6 combines with J gene TRBJ2-7; TRBD2 agrees at 11 bases. Germline V CDR1 and CDR2: SGHDT, YYEEEE. This CDR3 region has 15 residues. Trimming took 3 bases from V and 5 from J; bases not matched to a gene: 7. This chain's CDR3 is CASSYLAGGFDEQYF. Written as DNA, the CDR3 is TGTGCCAGCAGCTATTTAGCGGGAGGGTTCGACGAGCAGTACTTC.

The chain carries TRBV14 and TRBJ2-7; 8 bases line up with TRBD2. The germline CDR1 and CDR2 sequences are SGHDN and FVKESK. The J segment lost 3 bases and the V segment lost 1 base, leaving 5 bases of the junction unmatched. This CDR3 region has 15 residues. The CDR3 DNA sequence: TGTGCCAGCAGCCAAGGTACCGGGACTAGCTACGAGCAGTACTTC. Translation gives CASSQGTGTSYEQYF.

A remark on this clone: Its ends do not fully match the called genes, so a read error is possible. The chain carries TRBV29-1 and TRBJ1-1; TRBD1 is a possible D gene (6 bases). Germline CDR1 SQVTM, CDR2 ANQGSEA. The CDR3 has 11 amino acids. DNA of the CDR3: TGCAGCGTTGAAGTAAGGCGGGGGGCAGTCTTT. Amino acid sequence: CSVEVRRGAVF.

The rearrangement links TRBV27 to TRBJ1-2, with a tentative D call TRBD1 (5 bases). The V gene's germline CDR1 is MNHEY and CDR2 SMNVEV (reference sequence). Trimming took 6 bases from V and 0 from J, leaving 17 bases between them. This CDR3 is built from 16 residues. For the CDR3, the DNA is TGTGCCAGCAGGCGACCCGGGCAGGGTGCTAACTATGGCTACACCTTC. It encodes CASRRPGQGANYGYTF.

The chain carries TRBV5-8 and TRBJ2-1, with 12 bases that match TRBD1. Trimming cost V 4 bases and J 9 bases; bases outside gene matches: 5. Germline V gives CDR1 SGHTS, CDR2 YDEGEE. The CDR3 totals 14 residues. Written as DNA, the CDR3 is TGTGCCAGCAGCACGGGACAGGGGGCGTTTGAGCAGTTCTTC. Translating gives CASSTGQGAFEQFF.

CDR3 DNA sequence: TGTGCCAGCAGCGTAGAACAGGGACTAGCGCGCGAGCAGTACTTC. This translates into CASSVEQGLAREQYF. The chain employs TRBV9 and TRBJ2-7; 10 nucleotides agree with TRBD2. Germline CDR1 is SGDLS and CDR2 is YYNGEE. There are 15 residues in the CDR3. Trimming took 0 bases from V and 6 from J; bases not matched to a gene: 6.

The V call is TRBV4-1, the J call TRBJ2-3; 7 bases are shared with TRBD2. This CDR3 has 15 amino acids. Germline lookup yields CDR1 MGHRA and CDR2 YSYEKL. V shed 4 bases, J shed 0 bases, and the junction held 4 bases outside the gene matches. The CDR3 here is CASSRLAGSTDTQYF. CDR3 nucleotides: TGCGCCAGCAGCCGACTAGCCGGGAGCACAGATACGCAGTATTTT.

This chain links TRBV11-2 with TRBJ2-3, with 7 bases matching TRBD2. The junction had 4 bases not matched to a gene; V was cut back by 5 bases and J by 5 bases. CDR3 length equals 13 residues. Germline-derived CDR1 and CDR2 are SGHAT and FQNNGV. DNA for the CDR3: TGTGCCAGCAGCCCGGGGGGAATAGATACGCAGTATTTT. Translation gives CASSPGGIDTQYF.

The V and J genes are TRBV29-1 and TRBJ2-2; the match to TRBD2 covers 10 bases. This CDR3 has 13 residues. Trimming took 8 bases from V and 3 from J; bases not matched to a gene: 3. CDR1 is SQVTM, CDR2 ANQGSEA, per germline. CDR3 coding DNA: TGCAGCATTCTAGCGGGAGACACCGGGGAGCTGTTTTTT. Residues: CSILAGDTGELFF.

The chain links TRBV14 to TRBJ2-1; D remains ambiguous. V was cut by 0 bases and J by 6 bases, with 15 bases left in between. The CDR3 totals 16 residues. CDR1 SGHDN and CDR2 FVKESK come from the germline V gene. CDR3 sequence (DNA): TGTGCCAGCAGCCAAGATCTTGGATCGCCCCCCAATGAGCAGTTCTTC. It specifies CASSQDLGSPPNEQFF. Full variable domain (rest looked up from reference TRBV14 and TRBJ2-1): EAGVTQFPSHSVIEKGQTVTLRCDPISGHDNLYWYRRVMGKEIKFLLHFVKESKQDESGMPNNRFLAERTGGTYSTLKVQPAELEDSGVYFCASSQDLGSPPNEQFFGPGTRLTVL.

CDR3 DNA sequence: TGTGCCAGCAGCCTGGGACACTCCTACGAGCAGTACTTC. Protein sequence: CASSLGHSYEQYF. The rearrangement uses TRBV7-8 and TRBJ2-7; D is possibly TRBD1 (6 bases). Germline values: CDR1 SGHVS, CDR2 FQNEAQ. Trimming stripped 5 bases from V and 0 bases from J, with 8 bases between. The CDR3 runs 13 residues.

This chain uses TRBV7-2 with TRBJ1-5; TRBD1 matches 7 bases. V dropped 1 base and J dropped 0; count of bases not matched to a gene: 6. Germline V gives CDR1 SGHTA, CDR2 FQGNSA. This CDR3 is 17 amino acids long. For the CDR3, the DNA is TGTGCCAGCAGCTTAGTGGCAGGGGGGGATAGCAATCAGCCCCAGCATTTT. It codes for CASSLVAGGDSNQPQHF.

The chain combines TRBV29-1 with TRBJ2-7; no clear D. CDR3 length: 12 residues. The germline V and J ends were trimmed by 7 bases and 4 bases, with 14 bases remaining between them. Germline loops: CDR1 SQVTM, CDR2 ANQGSEA. The CDR3 region is CSALSLSYEQYF. The CDR3 nucleotides read TGCAGCGCCCTGTCTCTTAGTTACGAGCAGTACTTC.

The chain combines TRBV4-1 with TRBJ2-1, with D perhaps given as TRBD1 or TRBD2 (5 bases each). CDR3 length equals 16 residues. Germline loops: CDR1 MGHRA, CDR2 YSYEKL. The ends were cut back, 2 bases at V and 8 bases at J, with 19 bases in the middle. The CDR3 reads CASSQLLGTIGDEQFF. Written as DNA, the CDR3 is TGCGCCAGCAGCCAACTTTTAGGGACGATCGGCGATGAGCAGTTCTTC.

This clone was detected once. The same CDR3 also results from other DNA sequences found in this sample. The chain links TRBV27 to TRBJ2-7, with no clear D. Germline V gives CDR1 MNHEY, CDR2 SMNVEV (reference sequence). The CDR3 spans 11 residues. Trimming removed 6 bases from V and 3 bases from J, with 6 bases in between. The CDR3: CASRGGYEQYF. CDR3 DNA sequence: TGTGCCAGCAGGGGCGGCTACGAGCAGTACTTC.

V gene TRBV2 combines with J gene TRBJ2-1; TRBD2 matches at 14 bases. J lost 4 bases, V lost 6 bases, and 8 bases had no gene match. Per germline, CDR1 SNHLY and CDR2 FYNNEI. The CDR3 loop spans 17 amino acids. The chain's CDR3 is CASSTGTSGSWYNEQFF. CDR3 nucleotide sequence: TGTGCCAGCAGCACCGGGACTAGCGGGAGTTGGTACAATGAGCAGTTCTTC. The variable domain in full, completed from reference TRBV2 and TRBJ2-1, reads EPEVTQTPSHQVTQMGQEVILRCVPISNHLYFYWYRQILGQKVEFLVSFYNNEISEKSEIFDDQFSVERPDGSNFTLKIRSTKLEDSAMYFCASSTGTSGSWYNEQFFGPGTRLTVL.